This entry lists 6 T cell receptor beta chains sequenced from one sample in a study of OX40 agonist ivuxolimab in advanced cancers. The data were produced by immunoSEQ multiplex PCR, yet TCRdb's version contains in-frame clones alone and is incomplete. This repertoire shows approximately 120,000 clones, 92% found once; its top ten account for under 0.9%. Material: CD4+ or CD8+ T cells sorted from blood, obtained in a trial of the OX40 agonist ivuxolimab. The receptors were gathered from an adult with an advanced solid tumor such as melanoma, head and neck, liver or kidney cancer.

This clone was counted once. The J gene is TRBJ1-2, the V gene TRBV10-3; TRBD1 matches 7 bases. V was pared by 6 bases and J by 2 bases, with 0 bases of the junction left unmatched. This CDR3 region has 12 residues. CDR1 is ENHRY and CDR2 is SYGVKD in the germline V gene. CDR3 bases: TGTGCCATCAGGGGACAGAACTATGGCTACACCTTC. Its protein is CAIRGQNYGYTF.

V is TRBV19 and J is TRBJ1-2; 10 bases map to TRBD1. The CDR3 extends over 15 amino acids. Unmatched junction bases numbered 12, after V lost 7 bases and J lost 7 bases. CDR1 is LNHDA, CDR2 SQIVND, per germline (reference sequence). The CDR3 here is CASNLPGQGLLGYTF. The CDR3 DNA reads TGTGCCAGTAACCTCCCGGGACAGGGGTTGCTTGGCTACACCTTC.

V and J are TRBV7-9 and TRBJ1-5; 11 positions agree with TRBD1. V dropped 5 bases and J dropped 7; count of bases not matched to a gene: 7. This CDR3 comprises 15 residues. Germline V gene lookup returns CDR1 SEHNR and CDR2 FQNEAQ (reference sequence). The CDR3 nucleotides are TGTGCCAGCAGCACTTACCGGGACAGGGGGCAGCCCCAGCATTTT. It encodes CASSTYRDRGQPQHF.

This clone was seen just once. CDR3 amino acids: CASSTDRVRNTEAFF. CDR3 nucleotide sequence: TGTGCCAGCAGTACGGACAGGGTTCGGAACACTGAAGCTTTCTTT. The chain carries TRBV2 and TRBJ1-1; 8 nucleotides agree with TRBD1. V shed 5 bases, J shed 1 base, and the junction held 6 bases outside the gene matches. The V gene's germline CDR1 is SNHLY and CDR2 FYNNEI. This CDR3 is built from 15 residues.

This chain's CDR3 is CASSQSQIGLSGANVLTF. For the CDR3, the DNA is TGTGCCAGCTCACAGAGTCAAATAGGCTTGTCTGGGGCCAACGTCCTGACTTTC. The V gene is TRBV18, the J gene TRBJ2-6; D call uncertain. The germline CDR1 and CDR2 sequences are KGHSH and LQKENI. The CDR3 sequence is 18 residues long. V lost 4 bases to trimming and J lost 1 base, with 17 bases between them.

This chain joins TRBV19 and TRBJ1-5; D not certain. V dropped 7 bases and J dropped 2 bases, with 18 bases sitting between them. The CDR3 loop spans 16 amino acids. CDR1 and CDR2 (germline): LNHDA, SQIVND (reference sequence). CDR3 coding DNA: TGTGCCAGTATTTCGGACCCCAGAGCGGGCAATCAGCCCCAGCATTTT. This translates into CASISDPRAGNQPQHF.